One and the same sample provided the 18 T cell receptor beta chains below, sequenced in a study of beta chain features in type 1 diabetes. What was sequenced were expressed TCRB transcripts, since all of the isolated RNA had been reverse transcribed. The table came from immunoSEQ multiplex PCR; TCRdb's copy has only in-frame clones and leaves some out. This table holds 150,000 to 190,000 clones, approximately 10% found once. These receptors lack a known antigen. Study outcomes and limitations: Shortening that was moderate but significant affected the TCRB CDR3s of Type 1 diabetes patients in all four CD4+ subsets.

Sequenced material: central memory CD4+ T cells from blood. Every receptor here comes from a man aged 25 to 40 with type 1 diabetes.

V and J are TRBV30 and TRBJ2-7; weak D call: TRBD1 (5 bases). V was trimmed by 0 bases and J by 2 bases, leaving 11 bases between them. This CDR3 comprises 14 residues. The germline V gene has CDR1 GTSNPN and CDR2 SVGIG (reference sequence). The CDR3 reads CAWSVLGLPYEQYF. For the CDR3, the DNA is TGTGCCTGGAGTGTACTGGGGCTGCCCTACGAGCAGTACTTC.

This clone appeared a few times. This chain links TRBV30 with TRBJ2-3; maybe TRBD1 (7 bases). CDR1 GTSNPN and CDR2 SVGIG come from the germline V gene (reference sequence). This CDR3 comprises 13 residues. V was shortened by 4 bases and J by 9 bases, with 17 bases between the two germline ends. CDR3 sequence reads: CAWTGGPGLTQYF. DNA for the CDR3: TGTGCCTGGACAGGGGGGCCGGGGTTAACGCAGTATTTT.

The V call is TRBV4-1, the J call TRBJ2-1; possible D gene TRBD2, 5 bases. CDR1 MGHRA and CDR2 YSYEKL come from the germline V gene. The CDR3 is 16 residues long. The germline V and J ends were trimmed by 1 base and 2 bases, with 12 bases remaining between them. The CDR3 spells CASSQAQTTTYNEQFF. CDR3 bases: TGCGCCAGCAGCCAAGCTCAGACTACCACCTACAATGAGCAGTTCTTC.

This clone appeared a few times. The rearrangement links TRBV7-2 to TRBJ2-4; 13 bases are a match to TRBD2. This CDR3 region has 16 residues. J lost 5 bases, V lost 5 bases, and 6 bases had no gene match. Germline assignment: CDR1 SGHTA and CDR2 FQGNSA. CDR3 in DNA: TGTGCCAGCAGCACCGGACTAGCGGGAGTTCAAAACATTCAGTACTTC. Translating it yields CASSTGLAGVQNIQYF.

This chain uses TRBV18 with TRBJ1-1; D remains ambiguous. Germline V lookup: CDR1 KGHSH, CDR2 LQKENI. The CDR3 is 14 amino acids. V was clipped by 3 bases and J by 0 bases, with 8 bases between them. The CDR3 here is CASSPQAMNTEAFF. The CDR3 nucleotides read TGTGCCAGCTCACCGCAGGCAATGAACACTGAAGCTTTCTTT.

In this sample, this clone turned up a few times. The rearrangement joins TRBV9 to TRBJ2-3, with D possibly TRBD2 on 6 matching bases. This CDR3 region has 14 residues. Deletions cut 2 bases from V and 2 bases from J, with 9 bases between. Germline-derived CDR1 and CDR2 are SGDLS and YYNGEE. The CDR3 loop is CASSVPGDTDTQYF. CDR3 DNA sequence: TGTGCCAGCAGCGTCCCGGGGGACACAGATACGCAGTATTTT.

The chain couples TRBV27 to TRBJ1-1, with 7 bases aligning to TRBD1. This CDR3 has 15 amino acids. The V gene end was trimmed by 5 bases and the J gene end by 5 bases; junction bases not matched to a gene: 11. The germline CDR1 and CDR2 sequences are MNHEY and SMNVEV (reference sequence). CDR3 amino acids: CASSAKGGRGTEAFF. The CDR3 DNA reads TGTGCCAGCAGTGCAAAAGGGGGCCGCGGAACTGAAGCTTTCTTT.

J is TRBJ2-2 and V is TRBV7-9; the D gene is possibly TRBD2 (6 bases). The CDR3 covers 17 residues. V gave up 4 bases and J gave up 3 bases, with 18 bases separating them. Germline CDR1 is SEHNR and CDR2 is FQNEAQ (reference sequence). The CDR3 here is CASSSPLTRLHTGELFF. As DNA, the CDR3 is TGTGCCAGCAGCTCACCACTGACTAGACTTCACACCGGGGAGCTGTTTTTT.

This clone was seen a handful of times. One end of the junction fails to match germline, which may point to a read error. The genes are TRBV5-4 and TRBJ2-7, with D tentatively TRBD1 (5 bases). The CDR3 runs 13 residues. Germline values: CDR1 SGHNT, CDR2 YYREEE (reference sequence). The CDR3 DNA sequence: TGCGCCAGCAGCCAAGGGGCAGGGAATGAGCAGTACTTC. It is translated as CASSQGAGNEQYF.

J is TRBJ1-5 and V is TRBV7-2; 12 bases line up with TRBD1. This CDR3 spans 16 amino acids. Germline V lookup: CDR1 SGHTA, CDR2 FQGNSA. V was clipped by 6 bases and J by 5 bases; unmatched bases: 8. The CDR3 DNA sequence: TGTGCCAGCAGGTCCGGGACAGGGGGCGCGGATCAGCCCCAGCATTTT. This translates into CASRSGTGGADQPQHF.

This clone was counted only a few times. V gene TRBV2 combines with J gene TRBJ2-1, with 9 bases identical to TRBD2. The J segment lost 8 bases and the V segment lost 3 bases, leaving 2 bases of the junction unmatched. CDR3 length equals 13 residues. The germline V gene encodes CDR1 SNHLY and CDR2 FYNNEI. CDR3 in DNA: TGTGCCAGCAGTGAGCGGGAGGGGTATGAGCAGTTCTTC. Its protein product is CASSEREGYEQFF.

This clone was observed a handful of times. The CDR3 DNA follows: TGTGCCTGGAGCTCCAGGGTTTTGAGGGGGAGTAGCGAGCAGTACTTC. It yields the protein CAWSSRVLRGSSEQYF. The chain combines TRBV30 with TRBJ2-7; tentative D call: TRBD1 (6 bases). This CDR3 spans 16 amino acids. V was pared by 3 bases and J by 6 bases, with 24 bases between. CDR1 is GTSNPN and CDR2 is SVGIG in the germline V gene (reference sequence).

In its sample, this clone was seen a few times. The chain employs TRBV9 and TRBJ2-7, with D perhaps TRBD2 (6 bases). Germline-derived CDR1 and CDR2 are SGDLS and YYNGEE. Trimming removed 0 bases from V and 2 bases from J, with 9 bases in between. The CDR3 covers 14 residues. CDR3: CASSVGGLAYEQYF. CDR3 bases: TGTGCCAGCAGCGTAGGGGGACTGGCCTACGAGCAGTACTTC. The full variable domain, rest sourced from reference TRBV9 and TRBJ2-7, is DSGVTQTPKHLITATGQRVTLRCSPRSGDLSVYWYQQSLDQGLQFLIQYYNGEERAKGNILERFSAQQFPDLHSELNLSSLELGDSALYFCASSVGGLAYEQYFGPGTRLTVT.

A few counts support this clone. The chain combines TRBV28 with TRBJ2-5; maybe TRBD1 (6 bases). Per the germline V gene, CDR1 is MDHEN and CDR2 is SYDVKM. There are 15 residues in the CDR3. Deletions cut 5 bases from V and 5 bases from J, with 18 bases between. The CDR3 DNA sequence: TGTGCCAGCAGTCAAACAGGGATCCAGGACGAGACCCAGTACTTC. Encoded protein: CASSQTGIQDETQYF.

The chain has TRBV5-1 and TRBJ1-2; a weak D match, TRBD1 (6 bases). Trimming cost V 4 bases and J 4 bases, with 14 bases left between them. The CDR3 extends over 14 amino acids. The V gene's germline CDR1 is SGHRS and CDR2 YFSETQ. The CDR3 region is CASSPQGMSYGYTF. CDR3 coding DNA: TGCGCCAGCAGCCCTCAGGGGATGAGCTATGGCTACACCTTC.

This chain links TRBV28 with TRBJ2-1; no firm D call. CDR1 is MDHEN and CDR2 is SYDVKM in the germline V gene. The V end was cut by 3 bases, the J end by 8 bases, with 5 bases between. The CDR3 has 11 residues. The chain's CDR3 is CASSFRDEQFF. The CDR3 DNA reads TGTGCCAGCAGTTTTCGGGATGAGCAGTTCTTC.

This clone occurred a few times. V usage is TRBV30 and J usage is TRBJ2-1; 9 positions agree with TRBD2. Germline V gives CDR1 GTSNPN, CDR2 SVGIG (reference sequence). V was pared by 5 bases and J by 5 bases, with 16 bases of the junction left unmatched. The CDR3 extends over 17 amino acids. Written as DNA, the CDR3 is TGTGCCTGGTCCCTATGGGCTAGCGGGGCGTGGGACAATGAGCAGTTCTTC. As protein: CAWSLWASGAWDNEQFF.

This chain joins TRBV30 and TRBJ2-7; 7 nucleotides line up with TRBD1. Germline V gene lookup returns CDR1 GTSNPN and CDR2 SVGIG (reference sequence). The V and J ends lost 1 base and 9 bases, in that order; junction bases with no gene match: 15. The CDR3 is 15 amino acids. This chain's CDR3 is CAWSAADRSTLWQYF. Here the CDR3 DNA reads TGTGCCTGGAGTGCGGCGGACAGGTCTACCCTCTGGCAGTACTTC.